Below, 12 T cell receptor beta chains from the same sample are listed, as sequenced in a study of shared clonotypes between healthy human individuals. Assay: immunoSEQ multiplex PCR; the TCRdb copy retains only in-frame clones and omits some. The sample comprises 2 million or so clones, 90% to 95% of which are singletons, and under 0.15% rests with the top ten. Sequenced material: naive CD4+ T cells sorted from blood. The subset here: CD45RA+ positively selected. All receptors come from a man between 18 and 29 years old in good health.

The rearrangement uses TRBV5-1 and TRBJ1-3; a possible D gene is TRBD1 (6 bases). The CDR3 runs to 15 residues. CDR1 and CDR2 from the germline V gene are SGHRS and YFSETQ. V lost 4 bases and J 3 bases, leaving 14 bases between the germline ends. The DNA for the CDR3 is TGCGCCAGCAGCCCTCAACAGGGCTTTGGAAACACCATATATTTT. It is translated as CASSPQQGFGNTIYF.

V and J are TRBV5-6 and TRBJ2-5; 8 nucleotides line up with TRBD1. V lost 4 bases, J lost 4 bases, and 9 bases stayed unmatched. Germline loops: CDR1 SGHDT, CDR2 YYEEEE. The CDR3 loop spans 15 amino acids. The chain's CDR3 is CASSPGTGPRETQYF. The CDR3, as DNA: TGTGCCAGCAGCCCCGGGACAGGACCCCGAGAGACCCAGTACTTC. Full variable domain (missing parts from reference TRBV5-6 and TRBJ2-5): DAGVTQSPTHLIKTRGQQVTLRCSPKSGHDTVSWYQQALGQGPQFIFQYYEEEERQRGNFPDRFSGHQFPNYSSELNVNALLLGDSALYLCASSPGTGPRETQYFGPGTRLLVL.

The V gene is TRBV4-3, the J gene TRBJ2-7; a weak D match, TRBD2 (6 bases). V lost 1 base and J lost 6, with 19 bases in between. There are 16 residues in the CDR3. Germline V lookup: CDR1 LGHNA, CDR2 YSLEER. The CDR3 loop is CASSQGKVGGWLEQYF. The CDR3 nucleotides read TGCGCCAGCAGCCAAGGTAAGGTGGGGGGATGGCTCGAGCAGTACTTC.

The rearrangement joins TRBV10-3 to TRBJ2-5, with 7 bases matching TRBD2. CDR1 and CDR2 (germline): ENHRY, SYGVKD. Trimming removed 0 bases from V and 4 bases from J; junction bases left unmatched: 8. This CDR3 spans 16 amino acids. The CDR3 bases are TGTGCCATCAGTGAGTCGGCGGGAGAGGTTGGAGAGACCCAGTACTTC. It translates to CAISESAGEVGETQYF.

V and J are TRBV18 and TRBJ1-5; no firm D call. Trimming pared 3 bases from V and 4 bases from J, leaving 16 bases between. The CDR3 contains 16 residues. Germline V gene lookup returns CDR1 KGHSH and CDR2 LQKENI. CDR3 sequence reads: CASSPIFQLGNQPQHF. The CDR3 nucleotides read TGTGCCAGCTCACCGATTTTTCAGCTGGGGAATCAGCCCCAGCATTTT.

The gene calls are TRBV5-4 and TRBJ2-7; tentatively, D is TRBD2 (6 bases). Germline V CDR1 and CDR2: SGHNT, YYREEE (reference sequence). With 4 bases removed from V and 0 bases from J, the gap between germline ends came to 14 bases. This CDR3 contains 15 residues. CDR3 amino acids: CASSRGTRSSYEQYF. In DNA form, the CDR3 reads TGTGCCAGCAGCCGCGGGACCAGAAGCTCCTACGAGCAGTACTTC.

J is TRBJ2-7 and V is TRBV14; D might be TRBD1 (5 bases). The CDR3 spans 13 residues. Germline V gives CDR1 SGHDN, CDR2 FVKESK. Trimming shortened V by 5 bases and J by 6 bases, and 14 bases separated the two germline ends. The CDR3 protein is CASSSDIASEQYF. The CDR3 DNA sequence: TGTGCCAGCAGCTCGGACATCGCCTCCGAGCAGTACTTC.

The chain couples TRBV6-1 to TRBJ2-7; 7 nucleotides agree with TRBD1. The CDR3 covers 14 residues. Germline V gives CDR1 MNHNS, CDR2 SASEGT. J gave up 4 bases and V 2 bases, and 5 bases lay outside the gene matches. CDR3 in amino acids: CASSEIGRGYEQYF. Here the CDR3 DNA reads TGTGCCAGCAGTGAAATCGGCAGGGGGTACGAGCAGTACTTC.

The genes are TRBV6-1 and TRBJ2-5; TRBD1 matches at 7 bases. The junction had 7 bases not matched to a gene; V was cut back by 6 bases and J by 0 bases. This CDR3 has 15 residues. Germline assignment: CDR1 MNHNS and CDR2 SASEGT. CDR3 sequence (DNA): TGTGCCAGCAGCGACAGGGATTGGTACCAAGAGACCCAGTACTTC. Translation: CASSDRDWYQETQYF.

The V call is TRBV19, the J call TRBJ1-1, with D hard to call. Trimming took 7 bases from V and 2 from J, leaving 11 bases between them. The CDR3 spans 13 residues. CDR1 LNHDA and CDR2 SQIVND come from the germline V gene (reference sequence). The CDR3 here is CASNSGTNTEAFF. The CDR3 nucleotides are TGTGCCAGTAATTCAGGAACTAACACTGAAGCTTTCTTT.

This clone was observed once. Other nucleotide sequences in the sample specify the same CDR3. The chain uses TRBV19 and TRBJ2-5, with D tentatively TRBD2 (5 bases). There are 12 residues in the CDR3. V lost 5 bases and J 3 bases, leaving 7 bases between the germline ends. Germline V CDR1 and CDR2: LNHDA, SQIVND (reference sequence). CDR3 DNA sequence: TGTGCCAGTAGTGCCGGGAAAGAGACCCAGTACTTC. Amino acid sequence: CASSAGKETQYF.

The V gene is TRBV7-2, the J gene TRBJ2-1; 10 nucleotides agree with TRBD2. Unmatched junction bases numbered 6, after V lost 1 base and J lost 9 bases. CDR1 is SGHTA, CDR2 FQGNSA, per germline. The CDR3 is 15 residues long. As DNA, the CDR3 is TGTGCCAGCAGCTTAGGGCTAGCGGGAGTTAGTGAGCAGTTCTTC. Translated, it gives CASSLGLAGVSEQFF.